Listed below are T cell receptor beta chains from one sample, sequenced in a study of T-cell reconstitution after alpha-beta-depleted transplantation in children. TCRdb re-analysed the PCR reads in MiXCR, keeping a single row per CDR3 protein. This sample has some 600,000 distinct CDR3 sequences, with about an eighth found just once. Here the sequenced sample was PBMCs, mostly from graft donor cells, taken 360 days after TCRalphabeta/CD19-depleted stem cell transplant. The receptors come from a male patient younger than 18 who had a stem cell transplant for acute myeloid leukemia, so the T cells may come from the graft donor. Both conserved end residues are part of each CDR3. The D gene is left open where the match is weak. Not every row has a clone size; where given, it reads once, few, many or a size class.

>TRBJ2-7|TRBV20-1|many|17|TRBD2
TGCAGTGCTAGAGACACAACAAAGCGGGAGTTGGGCTACGAGCAGTACTTC
CSARDTTKRELGYEQYF
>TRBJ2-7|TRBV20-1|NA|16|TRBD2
TGCAGTGCTAGTGACGGACTAGTCCGGAGCTCCTACGAGCAGTACTTC
CSASDGLVRSSYEQYF
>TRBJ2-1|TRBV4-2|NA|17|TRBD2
TGTGCCAGCAGCACCCGGACTAGCGGGAGGGCCTGGAATGAGCAGTTCTTC
CASSTRTSGRAWNEQFF
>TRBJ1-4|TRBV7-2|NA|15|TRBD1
TGTGCCAGCAGCCCCCGACAGGGGGCTAATGAAAAACTGTTTTTT
CASSPRQGANEKLFF
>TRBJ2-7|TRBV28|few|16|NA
TGTGCCAGCAGCGTCGACGACCCAAGGAGCTCCTACGAGCAGTACTTC
CASSVDDPRSSYEQYF
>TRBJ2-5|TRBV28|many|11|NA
TGTGCCAGCAGTACAGGAGAGACCCAGTACTTC
CASSTGETQYF
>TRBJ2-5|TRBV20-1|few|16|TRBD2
TGCAGTGCTAGATCCGGACGGCTAGCGGGAGTAGAGACCCAGTACTTC
CSARSGRLAGVETQYF
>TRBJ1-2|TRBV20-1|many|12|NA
TGCAGTCCCCCTTGGGGGGAGAATGGCTACACCTTC
CSPPWGENGYTF
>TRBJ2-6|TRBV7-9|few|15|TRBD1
TGTGCCAGCAGCTTCTATGGGGACAGGATCAACGTCCTGACTTTC
CASSFYGDRINVLTF
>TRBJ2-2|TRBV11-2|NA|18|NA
TGTGCCAGCAGCTTATACAAGGGGGATACCTCGAACACCGGGGAGCTGTTTTTT
CASSLYKGDTSNTGELFF
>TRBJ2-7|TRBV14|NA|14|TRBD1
TGTGCCAGCAGGCGGACAGGGGGTGCCTACGAGCAGTACTTC
CASRRTGGAYEQYF
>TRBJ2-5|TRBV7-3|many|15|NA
TGTGCCAGCAGCCGTGAGGAGGGGCAACAAGAGACCCAGTACTTC
CASSREEGQQETQYF
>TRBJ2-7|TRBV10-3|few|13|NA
TGTGCCATCAGTGCCTCGGTCCCCCCCAAGCAGTACTTC
CAISASVPPKQYF
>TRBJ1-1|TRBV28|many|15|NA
TGTGCCAGCAGTTCCGCAGGGCCGGAGGGGACTGAAGCTTTCTTT
CASSSAGPEGTEAFF
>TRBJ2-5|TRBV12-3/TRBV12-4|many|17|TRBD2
TGTGCCAGCAGTCTACCCTCGGGACTAGCGGGTCAAGAGACCCAGTACTTC
CASSLPSGLAGQETQYF
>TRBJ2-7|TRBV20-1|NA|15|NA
TGCAGTGCTAGAGGGGAATGGCGGGTCACCTACGAGCAGTACTTC
CSARGEWRVTYEQYF
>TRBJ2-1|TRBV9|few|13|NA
TGTGCCTCGGCGAGCCCTCGCTACAATGAGCAGTTCTTC
CASASPRYNEQFF
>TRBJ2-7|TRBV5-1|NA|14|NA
TGCGCCAGCAGCTCGACGCCGGCAGTTTACGAGCAGTACTTC
CASSSTPAVYEQYF
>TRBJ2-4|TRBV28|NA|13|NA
TGTGCCAGCCGAGACCTCGACAAAAACATTCAGTACTTC
CASRDLDKNIQYF
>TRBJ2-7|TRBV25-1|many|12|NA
TGTGCCAGCAGTGATCTAGCCTACGAGCAGTACTTC
CASSDLAYEQYF
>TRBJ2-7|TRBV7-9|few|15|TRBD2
TGTGCCAGCAGCTTTCAGACTAGCGGGGGCAACGAGCAGTACTTC
CASSFQTSGGNEQYF
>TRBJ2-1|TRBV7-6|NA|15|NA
TGTGCCAGCAGCCCGTATATTCTCTCCTACAATGAGCAGTTCTTC
CASSPYILSYNEQFF
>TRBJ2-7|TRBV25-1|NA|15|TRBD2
TGTGCCAGCAGTGAAGGTGCGCTAGCGGTCTACGAGCAGTACTTC
CASSEGALAVYEQYF
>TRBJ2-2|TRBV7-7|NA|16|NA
TGTGCTAGCAGCTTAGTCCCTGGCTTCAACACCGGGGAGCTGTTTTTT
CASSLVPGFNTGELFF
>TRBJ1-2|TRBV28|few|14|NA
TGTGCCAGCAGTTTAGACAGTCTTCCCTATGGCTACACCTTC
CASSLDSLPYGYTF
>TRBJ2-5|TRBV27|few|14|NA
TGTGCCAGCAAATCCGTTAGCGGCGATGAGACCCAGTACTTC
CASKSVSGDETQYF
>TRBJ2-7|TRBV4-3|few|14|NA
TGCGCCAGCAGCCAACGACCGAGGGCCTCCGAGCAGTACTTC
CASSQRPRASEQYF
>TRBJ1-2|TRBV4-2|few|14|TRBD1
TGTGCCAGCTCATCGGACAGGGGGGACTATGGCTACACCTTC
CASSSDRGDYGYTF
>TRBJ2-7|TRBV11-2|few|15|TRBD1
TGTGCCAGCAGCTTAGTACAGGGGGCAAACTACGAGCAGTACTTC
CASSLVQGANYEQYF
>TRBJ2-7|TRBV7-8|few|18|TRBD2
TGTGCCAGCAGTCCCCCGGGACTAGCGGGAGAAGGACCCTACGAGCAGTACTTC
CASSPPGLAGEGPYEQYF
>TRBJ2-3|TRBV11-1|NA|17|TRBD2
TGTGCCAGCAGCCGTAGGACTAGCGGGACCCTCACAGATACGCAGTATTTT
CASSRRTSGTLTDTQYF
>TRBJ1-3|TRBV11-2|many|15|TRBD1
TGTGCCAGCAGCTGTGACAGGGTGGCCGGAAACACCATATATTTT
CASSCDRVAGNTIYF
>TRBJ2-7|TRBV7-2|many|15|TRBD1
TGTGCCAGCAGCTTAGTTCGACAGGGTATCCACGAGCAGTACTTC
CASSLVRQGIHEQYF
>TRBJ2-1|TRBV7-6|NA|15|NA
TGTGCCAGCAGCTGGGGACGCCGGCGGCTCAATGAGCAGTTCTTC
CASSWGRRRLNEQFF
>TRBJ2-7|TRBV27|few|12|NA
TGTGCCAGCAGACTTACTCCCTACGAGCAGTACTTC
CASRLTPYEQYF